The sequence of this T cell receptor (beta chain) was determined in a study of beta chain features in type 1 diabetes. Germline values: CDR1 KGHSH, CDR2 LQKENI. Deletions cut 3 bases from V and 0 bases from J, with 12 bases between. CDR3 length: 16 residues. Of the isolated RNA, all was reverse transcribed, and so the sequenced material was expressed TCRB transcripts. Sequencing was performed with immunoSEQ multiplex PCR; in TCRdb, only in-frame clones are kept and a portion is missing. The table has 120,000 to 150,000 clones, roughly a tenth seen once. A few counts support this clone. Its antigen is not known. Study-wide points: TCRB CDR3s were moderately but significantly shorter in Type 1 diabetes patients in all four CD4+ subsets. The study left unresolved whether HLA type influences TCRB rearrangement.

Every single donor gave one heparinised blood draw, and these averaged around 110 mL. Sequencing was carried out using naive CD4+ T cells from blood. This TCR was recovered from a man younger than 30 in good health. V and J are TRBV18 and TRBJ1-3; D not resolved. Here the CDR3 DNA reads TGTGCCAGCTCACCGATTGGCTTCGACTCTGGAAACACCATATATTTT. This sequence encodes CASSPIGFDSGNTIYF.